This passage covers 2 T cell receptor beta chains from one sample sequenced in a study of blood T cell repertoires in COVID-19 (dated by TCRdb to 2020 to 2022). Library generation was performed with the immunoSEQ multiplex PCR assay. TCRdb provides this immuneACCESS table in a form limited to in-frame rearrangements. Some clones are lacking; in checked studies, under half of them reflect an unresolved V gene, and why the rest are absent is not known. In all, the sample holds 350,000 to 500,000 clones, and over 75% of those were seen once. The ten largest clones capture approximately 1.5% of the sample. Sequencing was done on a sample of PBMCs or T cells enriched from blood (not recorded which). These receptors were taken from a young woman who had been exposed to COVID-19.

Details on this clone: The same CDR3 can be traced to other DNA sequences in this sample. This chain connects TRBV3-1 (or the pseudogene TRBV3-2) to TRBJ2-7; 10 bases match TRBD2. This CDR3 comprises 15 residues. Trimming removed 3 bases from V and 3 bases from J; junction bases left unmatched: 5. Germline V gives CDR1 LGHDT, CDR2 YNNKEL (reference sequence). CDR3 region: CASSQASGGFYEQYF. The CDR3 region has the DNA TGTGCCAGCAGCCAGGCTAGCGGGGGTTTCTACGAGCAGTACTTC.

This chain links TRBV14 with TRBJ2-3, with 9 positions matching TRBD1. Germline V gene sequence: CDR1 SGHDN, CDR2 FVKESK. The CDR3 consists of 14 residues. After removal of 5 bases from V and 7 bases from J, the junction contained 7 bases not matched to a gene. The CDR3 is CASSRDRGRNTQYF. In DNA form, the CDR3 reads TGTGCCAGCAGCAGAGACAGGGGGAGAAATACGCAGTATTTT.